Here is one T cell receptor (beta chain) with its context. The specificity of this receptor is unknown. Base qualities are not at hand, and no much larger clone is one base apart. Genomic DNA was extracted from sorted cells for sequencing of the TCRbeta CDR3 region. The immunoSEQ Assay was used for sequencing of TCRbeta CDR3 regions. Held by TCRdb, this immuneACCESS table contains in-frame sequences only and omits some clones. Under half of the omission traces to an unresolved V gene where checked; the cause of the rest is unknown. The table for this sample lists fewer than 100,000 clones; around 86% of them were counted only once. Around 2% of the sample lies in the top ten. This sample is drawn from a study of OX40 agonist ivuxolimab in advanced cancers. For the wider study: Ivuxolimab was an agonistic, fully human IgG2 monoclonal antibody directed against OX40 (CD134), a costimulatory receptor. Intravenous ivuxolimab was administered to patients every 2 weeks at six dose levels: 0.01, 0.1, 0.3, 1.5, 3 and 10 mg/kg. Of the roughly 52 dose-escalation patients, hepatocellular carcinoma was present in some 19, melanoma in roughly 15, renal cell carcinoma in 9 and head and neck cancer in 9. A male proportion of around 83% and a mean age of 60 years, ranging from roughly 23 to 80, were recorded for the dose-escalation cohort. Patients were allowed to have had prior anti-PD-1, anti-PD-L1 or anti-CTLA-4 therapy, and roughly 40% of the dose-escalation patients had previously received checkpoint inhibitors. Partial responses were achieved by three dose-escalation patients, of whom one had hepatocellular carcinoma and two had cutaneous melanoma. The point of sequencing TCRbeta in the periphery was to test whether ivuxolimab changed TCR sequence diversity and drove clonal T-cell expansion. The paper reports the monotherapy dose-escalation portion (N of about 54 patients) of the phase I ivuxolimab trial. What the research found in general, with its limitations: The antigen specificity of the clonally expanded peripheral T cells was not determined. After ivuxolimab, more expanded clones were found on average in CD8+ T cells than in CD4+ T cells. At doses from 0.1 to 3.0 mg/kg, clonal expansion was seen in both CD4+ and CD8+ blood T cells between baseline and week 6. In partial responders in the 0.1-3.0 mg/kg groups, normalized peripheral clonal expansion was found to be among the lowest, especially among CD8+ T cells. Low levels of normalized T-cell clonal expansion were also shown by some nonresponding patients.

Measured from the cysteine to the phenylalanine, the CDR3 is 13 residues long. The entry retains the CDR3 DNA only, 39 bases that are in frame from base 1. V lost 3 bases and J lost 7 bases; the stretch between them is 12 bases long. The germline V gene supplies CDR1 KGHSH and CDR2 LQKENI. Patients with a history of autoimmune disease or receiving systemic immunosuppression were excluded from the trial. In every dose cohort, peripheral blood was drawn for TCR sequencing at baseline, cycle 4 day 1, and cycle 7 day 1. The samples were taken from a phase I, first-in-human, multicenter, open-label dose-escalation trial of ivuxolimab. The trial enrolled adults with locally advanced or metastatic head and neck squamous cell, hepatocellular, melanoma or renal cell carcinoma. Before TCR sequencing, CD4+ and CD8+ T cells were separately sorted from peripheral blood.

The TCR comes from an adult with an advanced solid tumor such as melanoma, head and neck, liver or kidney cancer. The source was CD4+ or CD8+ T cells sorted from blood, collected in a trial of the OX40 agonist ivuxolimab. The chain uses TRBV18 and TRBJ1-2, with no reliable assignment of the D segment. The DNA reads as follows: TGTGCCAGCTCACCGCCCGGGCCGCTTGGCTACACCTTC. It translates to CASSPPGPLGYTF.